The rows below give T cell receptor beta chains drawn from one sample of a study of cytomegalovirus exposure and HLA in healthy donors. TCRdb's copy holds only in-frame clones and misses some; the assay was immunoSEQ multiplex PCR. The data contain 110,000 or so clones, approximately 75% of them singletons. The specimen was PBMCs. These TCRs come from a middle-aged man in good health and CMV-seronegative. Each CDR3 is given with its conserved first and last residue. Fields, in order: clone size, J gene, D gene, V gene, CDR3 DNA, CDR3 protein. D genes are given only for firm matches. The size field is filled for only some rows; it gives once, few, many or a size class.

abundance: NA
j_gene: TRBJ2-5
d_gene: NA
v_gene: TRBV6-1
CDR3nt: TGTGCCAGCAGTGAATTCGGTGCCGGGGAGCAGTACTTC
CDR3aa: CASSEFGAGEQYF

abundance: once
j_gene: TRBJ2-3
d_gene: NA
v_gene: TRBV9
CDR3nt: TGTGCCAGCAGCATCACAGGGCGGGGCACAGATACGCAGTATTTT
CDR3aa: CASSITGRGTDTQYF

abundance: NA
j_gene: TRBJ1-1
d_gene: TRBD1
v_gene: TRBV18
CDR3nt: TGTGCCAGCTCACCACCGGGGGACAGGGATGAAGCTTTCTTT
CDR3aa: CASSPPGDRDEAFF

abundance: NA
j_gene: TRBJ1-1
d_gene: NA
v_gene: TRBV7-2
CDR3nt: TGTGCCAGCAGCTTAAGGCGGGGGATCGGCACTGAAGCTTTCTTT
CDR3aa: CASSLRRGIGTEAFF

abundance: NA
j_gene: TRBJ2-1
d_gene: TRBD1
v_gene: TRBV4-3
CDR3nt: TGCGCCAGCAGCCAAGGGACAGGGGGCTTGAATGAGCAGTTCTTC
CDR3aa: CASSQGTGGLNEQFF

abundance: few
j_gene: TRBJ2-7
d_gene: NA
v_gene: TRBV7-9
CDR3nt: TGTGCCAGCAGCTTCGAGGCTTGGGAGCAGTACTTC
CDR3aa: CASSFEAWEQYF

abundance: many
j_gene: TRBJ1-5
d_gene: TRBD1
v_gene: TRBV7-6
CDR3nt: TGTGCCAGCAGCGCAGGGGGGAGCCAGCCCCAGCATTTT
CDR3aa: CASSAGGSQPQHF

abundance: NA
j_gene: TRBJ2-1
d_gene: TRBD2
v_gene: TRBV28
CDR3nt: TGTGCCAGCAGCGAACCGGGACTAGCGGACTACAATGAGCAGTTCTTC
CDR3aa: CASSEPGLADYNEQFF

abundance: NA
j_gene: TRBJ2-3
d_gene: NA
v_gene: TRBV18
CDR3nt: TGTGCCAGCTCACCACCGGGACTTAGCGATACGCAGTATTTT
CDR3aa: CASSPPGLSDTQYF

abundance: NA
j_gene: TRBJ1-6
d_gene: TRBD1
v_gene: TRBV27
CDR3nt: TGTGCCAGCAGTTTAGGGCAGGGGGCGGTTCAGGGTTCACCCCTCCACTTT
CDR3aa: CASSLGQGAVQGSPLHF

abundance: few
j_gene: TRBJ2-7
d_gene: NA
v_gene: TRBV5-1
CDR3nt: TGCGCCAGCAGCCCTGCCGGGTCCGAGCAGTACTTC
CDR3aa: CASSPAGSEQYF

abundance: NA
j_gene: TRBJ1-1
d_gene: TRBD1
v_gene: TRBV7-2
CDR3nt: TGTGCCAGCAGCTTAGCCGGGACAGCGAACACTGAAGCTTTCTTT
CDR3aa: CASSLAGTANTEAFF

abundance: NA
j_gene: TRBJ1-4
d_gene: TRBD1
v_gene: TRBV7-8
CDR3nt: TGTGCCAGCAGCTTAGGGGGACAGGGACCAAATGAAAAACTGTTTTTT
CDR3aa: CASSLGGQGPNEKLFF

abundance: once
j_gene: TRBJ2-2
d_gene: TRBD1
v_gene: TRBV10-1
CDR3nt: TGCGCCAGCAGCGAGGGACAGGACTACACCGGGGAGCTGTTTTTT
CDR3aa: CASSEGQDYTGELFF

abundance: once
j_gene: TRBJ2-1
d_gene: NA
v_gene: TRBV11-3
CDR3nt: TGTGCCAGCAGCGCTCACTCTAGCGTGAGCTCCTACAATGAGCAGTTCTTC
CDR3aa: CASSAHSSVSSYNEQFF

abundance: NA
j_gene: TRBJ1-1
d_gene: NA
v_gene: TRBV7-9
CDR3nt: TGTGCCAGCACCATACGAGGCACTGAAGCTTTCTTT
CDR3aa: CASTIRGTEAFF

abundance: NA
j_gene: TRBJ1-2
d_gene: TRBD1
v_gene: TRBV7-9
CDR3nt: TGTGCCAGCAGCCCTAGAACAGGGGGATACTATGGCTACACCTTC
CDR3aa: CASSPRTGGYYGYTF

abundance: NA
j_gene: TRBJ2-5
d_gene: TRBD2
v_gene: TRBV11-2
CDR3nt: TGTGCCAGCAGCTTAGTGAGGGGACTAGCGGAGACCCAGTACTTC
CDR3aa: CASSLVRGLAETQYF

abundance: NA
j_gene: TRBJ2-7
d_gene: NA
v_gene: TRBV6-5
CDR3nt: TGTGCCAGCAGTTACTCCAAATTCTCCTACGAGCAGTACTTC
CDR3aa: CASSYSKFSYEQYF

abundance: once
j_gene: TRBJ2-7
d_gene: TRBD1
v_gene: TRBV25-1
CDR3nt: TGTGCCAGCAGCGAATGGGGACAGGGCTACGAGCAGTACTTC
CDR3aa: CASSEWGQGYEQYF

abundance: NA
j_gene: TRBJ1-3
d_gene: NA
v_gene: TRBV11-2
CDR3nt: TGTGCCAGCAGCGGGGCTGGAAGCACCATATATTTT
CDR3aa: CASSGAGSTIYF

abundance: NA
j_gene: TRBJ1-3
d_gene: NA
v_gene: TRBV4-1
CDR3nt: TGCGCCAGCAGTCGCGGAGACTCTGGAAACACCATATATTTT
CDR3aa: CASSRGDSGNTIYF